This TCR beta chain appears in the sequencing data of a study of monozygotic twins with inflammatory bowel disease. TCRdb re-called the 5' RACE reads, yielding one record per CDR3 amino acid sequence without DNA. The listing contains some 300,000 distinct CDR3 sequences. This CDR3 comprises 14 residues. Germline lookup yields CDR1 SGHVS and CDR2 FQNEAQ. This TCR was sampled from a human donor with ulcerative colitis or Crohn's disease, or a healthy co-twin of an affected twin (not recorded which). Material: blood. This sequence joins TRBV7-8 and TRBJ2-7; checking the TCRdb D call of TRBD1 is not possible without DNA. CDR3 region: CASSLTPTGYEQYF.